The clone carrying this T cell receptor (beta chain) was recorded a few times. The antigen is undetermined. As for treatment: oral pan-JAK inhibitor, 5-10 mg twice daily. Sorting from PBMCs produced CD4+ and CD8+ T cells. The germline V gene encodes CDR1 MGHRA and CDR2 YSYEKL. V shed 5 bases and J shed 2 bases, with 10 bases lying between them. This CDR3 spans 15 amino acids. These data belong to a study of CD8+ T cells in alopecia areata. Study information: Tofacitinib therapy lasting 6 to 18 months was followed by 6 months off drug. General study findings and limits: Having just one nonresponder leaves the connection between baseline CD8+ expansion and response unresolved. Tofacitinib significantly decreased scalp clonality and expanded CD8+ clones among top 100.

After isolation, RNA underwent reverse transcription to generate cDNA as the sequencing template. TCRdb's copy holds only in-frame clones and misses some; the assay was immunoSEQ multiplex PCR. The data show fewer than 250,000 clones, 30% to 40% seen once. The chain combines TRBV4-1 with TRBJ2-6; no firm D call. The TCR comes from a human donor with alopecia areata. The input for sequencing was CD4+ T cells sorted from blood, taken at approximately week 30, from a patient treated with tofacitinib. CDR3 residues: CASSANTAGANVLTF. CDR3 coding DNA: TGCGCCAGCAGCGCTAACACGGCTGGGGCCAACGTCCTGACTTTC.